A single TCR beta chain is shown here with its context. The sample originates from a study of blood T cell repertoires in COVID-19. The CDR3 extends over 16 amino acids. V gave up 7 bases and J gave up 1 base, with 14 bases separating them. The germline gives CDR1 LGHDT, CDR2 YNNKEL (reference sequence). The method was immunoSEQ multiplex PCR; TCRdb's version includes in-frame clones alone and lacks a portion of them. The sample shows about 310,000 clones, around 85% of them seen only once. The receptor comes from a man under 40 who had recovered from COVID-19. Sequenced input: PBMCs or T cells enriched from blood (not recorded which). The gene calls are TRBV3-1 (or the pseudogene TRBV3-2) and TRBJ2-6; TRBD1 might be the D (5 bases). The DNA for the CDR3 is TGTGCCAGCACAGGGTTAAGTAGTTCTGGGGCCAACGTCCTGACTTTC. Encoded protein: CASTGLSSSGANVLTF.